The T cell receptor (beta chain) under discussion was sequenced for a study of blood T cell repertoires in COVID-19. The wider study: T cells, B-cell-depleted T cells, or PBMCs provided the cDNA or gDNA that served as material.

Authors' methods: Estimates of nucleated cell counts were drawn from the amplification of reference gene primers. Clones were sequenced by immunoSEQ multiplex PCR, and TCRdb holds only the in-frame ones, with some missing. That table furnishes V, J and clone size, whereas the DNA furnished D and trimming. The profile covers about 380,000 clones, with approximately 90% appearing a single time and around 1.2% taken by the ten largest. Participant ages covered roughly 18 to 90 years across 24 US areas. Either two negative PCRs, clearance, or symptom resolution qualified Cohort 3 donors as recovered. This clone occurred once. Input material: PBMCs or T cells enriched from blood (not recorded which). The sequence was collected from a woman in her late teens or twenties who had recovered from COVID-19.

The CDR3 sequence is CASSLVSQTGREQFF. The CDR3 DNA follows: TGTGCCAGCAGCTTGGTCTCCCAGACAGGACGTGAGCAGTTCTTC. This rearrangement joins TRBV5-5 to TRBJ2-1, with D perhaps TRBD1 (6 bases). This CDR3 spans 15 amino acids. The germline V and J ends were trimmed by 0 bases and 9 bases, with 16 bases remaining between them. Germline loops: CDR1 SGHKS, CDR2 YYEKEE (reference sequence).